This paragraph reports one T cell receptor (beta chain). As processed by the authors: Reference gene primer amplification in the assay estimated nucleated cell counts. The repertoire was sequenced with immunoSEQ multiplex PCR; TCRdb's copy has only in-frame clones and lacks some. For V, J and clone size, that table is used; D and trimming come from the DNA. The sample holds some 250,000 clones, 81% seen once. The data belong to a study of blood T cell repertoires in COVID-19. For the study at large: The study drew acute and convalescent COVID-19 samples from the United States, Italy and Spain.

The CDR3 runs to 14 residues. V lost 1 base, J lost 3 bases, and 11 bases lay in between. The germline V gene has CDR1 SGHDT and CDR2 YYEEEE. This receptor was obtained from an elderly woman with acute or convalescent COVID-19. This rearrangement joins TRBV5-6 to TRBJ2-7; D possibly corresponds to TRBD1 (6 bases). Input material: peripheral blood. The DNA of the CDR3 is TGTGCCAGCAGCTTGACAGGGACCCTCTACGAGCAGTACTTC. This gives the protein CASSLTGTLYEQYF. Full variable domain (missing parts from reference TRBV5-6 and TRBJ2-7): DAGVTQSPTHLIKTRGQQVTLRCSPKSGHDTVSWYQQALGQGPQFIFQYYEEEERQRGNFPDRFSGHQFPNYSSELNVNALLLGDSALYLCASSLTGTLYEQYFGPGTRLTVT.